The clone carrying this TCR beta chain was seen a handful of times. The target antigen is unknown. Germline CDR1 is SQVTM and CDR2 is ANQGSEA. The CDR3 runs to 12 residues. V was clipped by 6 bases and J by 2 bases, with 11 bases between them. These data belong to a study of blood T cells in healthy people across ages. Study-wide findings and caveats: Long-lived donors had more naive CD4+ cells and higher diversity than aged donors.

Together with a sample-barcoded 5' primer, a J-beta primer mix was included in a second PCR lasting roughly 6 to 12 cycles. TCRdb redid the calling of the 5' RACE reads with MiXCR, one entry per CDR3 protein. This sample carries some 900,000 distinct CDR3 sequences, 40% to 60% of them seen once, and the ten largest clones take over 10%. The chain is built from TRBV29-1 and TRBJ2-7; possible D gene TRBD1, 6 bases. The receptor was isolated from a man aged 25 to 40 in good health. The material sequenced was blood. CDR3 loop: CSVLGQTYEQYF. CDR3 in DNA: TGCAGCGTCCTCGGACAGACCTACGAGCAGTACTTC.